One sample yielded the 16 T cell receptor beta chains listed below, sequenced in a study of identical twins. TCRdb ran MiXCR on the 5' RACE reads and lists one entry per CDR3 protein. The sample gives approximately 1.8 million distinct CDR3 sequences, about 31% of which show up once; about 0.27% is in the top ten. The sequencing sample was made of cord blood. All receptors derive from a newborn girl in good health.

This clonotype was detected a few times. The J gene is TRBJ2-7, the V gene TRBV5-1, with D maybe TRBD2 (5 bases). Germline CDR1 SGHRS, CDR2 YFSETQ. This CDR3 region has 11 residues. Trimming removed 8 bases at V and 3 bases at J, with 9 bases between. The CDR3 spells CARGSFYEQYF. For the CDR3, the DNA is TGCGCCAGGGGGAGTTTCTACGAGCAGTACTTC.

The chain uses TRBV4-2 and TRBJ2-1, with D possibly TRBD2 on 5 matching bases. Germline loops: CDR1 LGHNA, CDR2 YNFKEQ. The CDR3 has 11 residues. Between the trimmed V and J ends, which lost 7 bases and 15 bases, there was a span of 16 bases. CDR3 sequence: CASTGGGPRFF. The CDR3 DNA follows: TGTGCCAGCACTGGAGGTGGGCCACGGTTCTTC.

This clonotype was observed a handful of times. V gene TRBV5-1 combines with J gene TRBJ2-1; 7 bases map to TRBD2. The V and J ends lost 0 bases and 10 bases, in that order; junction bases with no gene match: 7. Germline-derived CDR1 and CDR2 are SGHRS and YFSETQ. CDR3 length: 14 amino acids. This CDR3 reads CASSLGLAQWEQFF. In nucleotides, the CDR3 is TGCGCCAGCAGCTTGGGACTAGCCCAGTGGGAGCAGTTCTTC. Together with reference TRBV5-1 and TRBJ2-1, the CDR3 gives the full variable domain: KAGVTQTPRYLIKTRGQQVTLSCSPISGHRSVSWYQQTPGQGLQFLFEYFSETQRNKGNFPGRFSGRQFSNSRSEMNVSTLELGDSALYLCASSLGLAQWEQFFGPGTRLTVL.

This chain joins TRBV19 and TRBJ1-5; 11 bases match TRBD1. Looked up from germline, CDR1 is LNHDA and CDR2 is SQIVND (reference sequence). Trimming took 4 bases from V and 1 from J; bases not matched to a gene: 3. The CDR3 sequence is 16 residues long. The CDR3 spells CASSNRDRGSNQPQHF. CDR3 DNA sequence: TGTGCCAGTAGTAACCGGGACAGGGGGAGCAATCAGCCCCAGCATTTT.

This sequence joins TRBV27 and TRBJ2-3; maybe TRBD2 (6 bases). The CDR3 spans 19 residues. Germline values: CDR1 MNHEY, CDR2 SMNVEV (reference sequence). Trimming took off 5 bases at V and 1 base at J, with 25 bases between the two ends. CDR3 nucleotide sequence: TGTGCCAGCAGTCCCTCGGGACTTTCTTATAGTACTGGCACAGATACGCAGTATTTT. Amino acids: CASSPSGLSYSTGTDTQYF.

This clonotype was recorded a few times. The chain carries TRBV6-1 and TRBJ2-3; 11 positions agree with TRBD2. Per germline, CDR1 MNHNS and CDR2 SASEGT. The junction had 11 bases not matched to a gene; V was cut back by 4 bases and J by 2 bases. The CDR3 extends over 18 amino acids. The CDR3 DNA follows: TGTGCCAGCAGTGTAACCGGGACTAGCGGCCTCTACACAGATACGCAGTATTTT. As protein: CASSVTGTSGLYTDTQYF.

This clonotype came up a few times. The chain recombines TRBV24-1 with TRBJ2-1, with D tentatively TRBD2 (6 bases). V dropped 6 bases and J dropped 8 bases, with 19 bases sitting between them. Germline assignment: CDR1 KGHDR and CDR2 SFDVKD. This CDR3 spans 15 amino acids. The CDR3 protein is CATSPAGSSTDEQFF. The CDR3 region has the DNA TGTGCCACCAGTCCGGCGGGGTCCTCTACGGATGAGCAGTTCTTC.

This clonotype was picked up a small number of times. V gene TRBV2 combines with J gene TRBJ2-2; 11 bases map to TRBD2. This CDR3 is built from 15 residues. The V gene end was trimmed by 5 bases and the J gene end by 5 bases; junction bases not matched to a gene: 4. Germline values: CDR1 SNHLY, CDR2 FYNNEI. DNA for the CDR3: TGTGCCAGCAGTTCGCTAGCGGGGGGAACCGGGGAGCTGTTTTTT. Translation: CASSSLAGGTGELFF. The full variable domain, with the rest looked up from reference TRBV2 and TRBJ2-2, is EPEVTQTPSHQVTQMGQEVILRCVPISNHLYFYWYRQILGQKVEFLVSFYNNEISEKSEIFDDQFSVERPDGSNFTLKIRSTKLEDSAMYFCASSSLAGGTGELFFGEGSRLTVL.

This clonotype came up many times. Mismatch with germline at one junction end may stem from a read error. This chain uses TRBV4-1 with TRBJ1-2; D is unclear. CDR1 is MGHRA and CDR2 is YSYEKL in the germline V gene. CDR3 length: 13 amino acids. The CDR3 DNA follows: TGTGCCAGCAGGCAAGCGGGTGACTATGGCTACACCTTC. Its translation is CASRQAGDYGYTF.

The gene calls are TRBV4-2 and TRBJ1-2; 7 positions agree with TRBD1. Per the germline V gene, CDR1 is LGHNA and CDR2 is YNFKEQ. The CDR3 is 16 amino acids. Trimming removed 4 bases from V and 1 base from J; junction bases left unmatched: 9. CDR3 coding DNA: TGTGCCAGCAGCCTGATGGGCCAGGGGGGTAACTATGGCTACACCTTC. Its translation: CASSLMGQGGNYGYTF.

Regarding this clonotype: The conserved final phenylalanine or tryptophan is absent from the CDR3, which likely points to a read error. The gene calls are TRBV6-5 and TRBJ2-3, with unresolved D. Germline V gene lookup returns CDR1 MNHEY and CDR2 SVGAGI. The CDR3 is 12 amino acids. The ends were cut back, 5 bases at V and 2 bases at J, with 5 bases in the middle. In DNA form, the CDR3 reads TGTGCCAGCAGTAGTCACACAGATACGCAGTATTAT. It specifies CASSSHTDTQYY.

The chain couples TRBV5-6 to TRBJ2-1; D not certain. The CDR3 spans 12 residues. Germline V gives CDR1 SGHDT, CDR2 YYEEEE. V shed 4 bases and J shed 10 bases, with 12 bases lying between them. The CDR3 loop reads CASSRIGREQFF. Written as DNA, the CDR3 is TGTGCCAGCAGCAGGATTGGGCGGGAGCAGTTCTTC.

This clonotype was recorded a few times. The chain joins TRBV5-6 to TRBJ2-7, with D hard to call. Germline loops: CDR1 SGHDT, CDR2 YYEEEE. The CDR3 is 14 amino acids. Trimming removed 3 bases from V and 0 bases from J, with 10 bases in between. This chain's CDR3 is CASSSAPYSYEQYF. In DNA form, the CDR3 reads TGTGCCAGCAGCTCCGCCCCCTACTCCTACGAGCAGTACTTC.

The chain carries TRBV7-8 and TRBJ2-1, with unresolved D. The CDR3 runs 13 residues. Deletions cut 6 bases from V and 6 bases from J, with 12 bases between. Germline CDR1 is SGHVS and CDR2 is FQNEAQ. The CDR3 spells CASSNPVANEQFF. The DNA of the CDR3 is TGTGCCAGCAGTAATCCGGTAGCCAATGAGCAGTTCTTC.

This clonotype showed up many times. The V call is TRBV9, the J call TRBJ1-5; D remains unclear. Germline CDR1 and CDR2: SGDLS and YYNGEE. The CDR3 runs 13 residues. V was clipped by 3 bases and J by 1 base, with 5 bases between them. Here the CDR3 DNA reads TGTGCCAGCAGCGCGGACAGCAATCAGCCCCAGCATTTT. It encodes CASSADSNQPQHF.

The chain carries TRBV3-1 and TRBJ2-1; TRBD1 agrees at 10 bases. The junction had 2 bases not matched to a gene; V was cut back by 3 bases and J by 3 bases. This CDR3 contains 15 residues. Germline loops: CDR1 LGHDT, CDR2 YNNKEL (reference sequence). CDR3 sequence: CASSHRTGGYNEQFF. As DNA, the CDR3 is TGTGCCAGCAGCCATAGGACAGGGGGCTACAATGAGCAGTTCTTC.